These T cell receptor beta chains were read from a single sample in a study of shared clonotypes between healthy human individuals. Method: immunoSEQ multiplex PCR; TCRdb's copy keeps in-frame clones and lacks some. The sample has 2 million or so clones, about 95% seen once. Input material: naive CD8+ T cells sorted from blood. Receptor source: a young man in good health. Each CDR3 is given with its conserved first and last residue. D genes are given only for firm matches. Rows give clone size only sometimes, using once, few, many, or a class for an expanded clone.

>once|TRBV19|NA|TRBJ1-4
CASGGSANEKLFF
TGTGCCAGCGGAGGTTCGGCTAATGAAAAACTGTTTTTT
>once|TRBV25-1|TRBD1|TRBJ2-7
CASSAKTGATYEQYF
TGTGCCAGCAGTGCCAAGACAGGGGCAACCTACGAGCAGTACTTC
>NA|TRBV6-5|NA|TRBJ2-7
CATTSGYYEQYF
TGTGCCACCACATCGGGGTACTACGAGCAGTACTTC
>NA|TRBV28|NA|TRBJ2-1
CASSPSVPDNEQFF
TGTGCCAGCAGTCCTAGCGTACCGGACAATGAGCAGTTCTTC
>NA|TRBV6-5|NA|TRBJ2-7
CASSYSRGSYEQYF
TGTGCCAGCAGTTACTCGCGGGGCTCCTACGAGCAGTACTTC
>once|TRBV30|TRBD2|TRBJ2-1
CAQYGGAGNYNEQFF
TGTGCCCAATACGGCGGAGCGGGAAACTACAATGAGCAATTCTTC
>once|TRBV6-5|NA|TRBJ2-7
CASSYSFSAGSYEQYF
TGTGCCAGCAGTTACTCTTTCTCGGCGGGTTCCTACGAGCAGTACTTC
>NA|TRBV27|NA|TRBJ1-4
CASSFRLTQGIEKLFF
TGTGCCAGCAGTTTCCGTCTAACCCAGGGTATTGAAAAACTGTTTTTT
>NA|TRBV10-3|TRBD1|TRBJ2-7
CAISDPQGPGQTPYEQYF
TGTGCCATCAGTGACCCCCAGGGCCCGGGACAGACCCCCTACGAGCAGTACTTC
>NA|TRBV7-9|NA|TRBJ2-4
CASSATPRGENIQYF
TGTGCCAGCAGCGCAACGCCCAGGGGCGAAAACATTCAGTACTTC
>NA|TRBV30|NA|TRBJ1-4
CAWSPTATNEKLFF
TGTGCCTGGAGTCCGACAGCAACTAATGAAAAACTGTTTTTT
>NA|TRBV7-8|NA|TRBJ2-5
CASSLGTAFQETQYF
TGTGCCAGCAGCTTAGGGACAGCCTTTCAAGAGACCCAGTACTTC
>NA|TRBV6-4|NA|TRBJ2-3
CASTAKVDTQYF
TGTGCCAGCACGGCTAAGGTGGATACGCAGTATTTT
>NA|TRBV7-2|TRBD1|TRBJ1-4
CASSLQGDVKLFF
TGTGCCAGCAGCTTACAGGGGGACGTAAAACTGTTTTTT
>once|TRBV2|NA|TRBJ1-2
CASSEAAGVLYGYTF
TGTGCCAGCAGTGAAGCCGCAGGGGTACTCTATGGCTACACCTTC
>NA|TRBV9|TRBD2|TRBJ2-5
CASSVTSGSETQYF
TGTGCCAGCAGCGTAACTAGCGGGTCGGAGACCCAGTACTTC
>NA|TRBV11-2|NA|TRBJ1-5
CASSLETDQPQHF
TGTGCCAGCAGCTTAGAGACGGATCAGCCCCAGCATTTT
>NA|TRBV30|NA|TRBJ1-1
CAWSPGWDTEAFF
TGTGCCTGGTCCCCCGGGTGGGACACTGAAGCTTTCTTT
>NA|TRBV28|NA|TRBJ2-4
CASSLSGTGNIQYF
TGTGCCAGCAGTTTATCCGGGACGGGGAACATTCAGTACTTC
>once|TRBV30|NA|TRBJ1-2
CAAPRHQQKYGYTF
TGTGCCGCCCCTCGGCATCAGCAAAAATATGGCTACACCTTC
>NA|TRBV11-2|NA|TRBJ2-7
CASSLGEDVGSYEQYF
TGTGCCAGCAGCTTAGGTGAGGACGTAGGCTCCTACGAGCAGTACTTC
>once|TRBV5-1|NA|TRBJ2-3
CASSPIGARGTDTQYF
TGCGCCAGCAGTCCCATAGGGGCGCGGGGCACAGATACGCAGTATTTT
>NA|TRBV27|NA|TRBJ1-5
CASSPLVGQPQHF
TGTGCCAGCAGTCCCCTAGTGGGTCAGCCCCAGCATTTT
>NA|TRBV6-5|NA|TRBJ2-2
CASSYLEGSGELFF
TGTGCCAGCAGTTACTTAGAGGGAAGCGGGGAGCTGTTTTTT
>NA|TRBV5-4|NA|TRBJ1-1
CASSLGRLAEAFF
TGTGCCAGCAGCTTGGGCAGGTTGGCTGAAGCTTTCTTT
>NA|TRBV5-4|TRBD2|TRBJ2-7
CASSLLAGTYEQYF
TGTGCCAGCAGCTTACTAGCGGGGACCTACGAGCAGTACTTC
>NA|TRBV27|TRBD1|TRBJ1-1
CASSSGTGVNTEAFF
TGTGCCAGCAGCTCGGGGACAGGGGTTAACACTGAAGCTTTCTTT
>NA|TRBV10-3|TRBD1|TRBJ1-4
CAITGDTNEKLFF
TGTGCCATAACAGGGGACACTAATGAAAAACTGTTTTTT
>NA|TRBV5-6|NA|TRBJ2-7
CASSLLQAVYEQYF
TGTGCCAGCAGCTTGCTACAGGCGGTGTACGAGCAGTACTTC
>NA|TRBV11-2|TRBD1|TRBJ1-2
CASSLDGTGRYGYTF
TGTGCCAGCAGCTTAGACGGGACAGGGAGGTATGGCTACACCTTC
>NA|TRBV13|TRBD1|TRBJ2-6
CASSPRDRGNGANVLTF
TGTGCCAGCAGTCCACGGGACAGGGGTAATGGGGCCAACGTCCTGACTTTC
>NA|TRBV28|NA|TRBJ2-5
CASSLSETQYF
TGTGCCAGCAGTTTATCCGAGACCCAGTACTTC
>NA|TRBV2|NA|TRBJ1-2
CASSETPDYYGYTF
TGTGCCAGCAGTGAAACGCCAGATTACTATGGCTACACCTTC
>NA|TRBV7-9|NA|TRBJ2-1
CASSLGGRSSYNEQFF
TGTGCCAGCAGCCTCGGAGGGAGGAGCTCCTACAATGAGCAGTTCTTC
>NA|TRBV10-2|NA|TRBJ2-5
CASNWGPETQYF
TGCGCCAGCAACTGGGGCCCAGAGACCCAGTACTTC
>NA|TRBV28|TRBD2|TRBJ2-3
CASSPPLAVPDTQYF
TGTGCCAGCAGCCCCCCGCTAGCGGTCCCAGATACGCAGTATTTT
>NA|TRBV27|TRBD2|TRBJ2-7
CASSSFAGGWNEQYF
TGTGCCAGCAGTTCCTTCGCGGGGGGCTGGAACGAGCAGTACTTC
>NA|TRBV30|NA|TRBJ2-3
CAWSEGGTSTDTQYF
TGTGCCTGGAGTGAAGGCGGGACCAGCACAGATACGCAGTATTTT
>NA|TRBV6-1|NA|TRBJ2-7
CASSEPPSDEQYF
TGTGCCAGCAGTGAACCACCGAGTGACGAGCAGTACTTC
>NA|TRBV7-8|NA|TRBJ2-2
CASSFILGDSLTGELFF
TGTGCCAGCAGCTTTATCCTCGGTGACAGTCTCACCGGGGAGCTGTTTTTT
>NA|TRBV7-9|NA|TRBJ2-1
CASSKDYEQFF
TGTGCCAGCAGCAAAGACTATGAGCAGTTCTTC
>once|TRBV7-8|NA|TRBJ1-1
CASSLGPPEYAFF
TGTGCCAGCAGCTTAGGACCCCCGGAATACGCTTTCTTT
>NA|TRBV7-8|NA|TRBJ2-3
CASSLYHPLMGDTQYF
TGTGCCAGCAGCTTATATCACCCACTTATGGGAGATACGCAGTATTTT
>NA|TRBV5-4|NA|TRBJ2-6
CASSPRGSGANVLTF
TGTGCCAGCAGCCCCCGGGGGTCTGGGGCCAACGTCCTGACTTTC
>NA|TRBV5-1|NA|TRBJ2-3
CASSFGATGDTQYF
TGCGCCAGCAGCTTTGGGGCAACCGGGGATACGCAGTATTTT
>NA|TRBV2|NA|TRBJ2-7
CASSPGRYYEQYF
TGTGCCAGCAGTCCAGGGAGATACTACGAGCAGTACTTC
>NA|TRBV2|NA|TRBJ1-2
CASSEGQAYGYTF
TGTGCCAGCAGTGAAGGACAGGCCTATGGCTACACCTTC